This T cell receptor beta chain emerged from a study of T cell responses to AZD1222 COVID-19 vaccine. Points from the study as a whole: Among AZD1222 vaccinees, only six or seven were seropositive at baseline. The donors showed a predominance of white British ancestry and of females, with possible underestimation of clonal diversity. Sampling that yielded the repertoires occurred only after the peak T cell response.

Libraries were prepared by immunoSEQ multiplex PCR; TCRdb keeps only in-frame clonotypes and omits some of them. Of about 140,000 clones listed, 80% to 95% were seen once; the top ten hold about 3.8%. Notes on this clone: As yet, its antigen is unknown.

The V end was cut by 0 bases, the J end by 7 bases, with 12 bases between. The CDR3 sequence is 15 residues long. Germline loops: CDR1 LGHDT, CDR2 YNNKEL (reference sequence). This rearrangement joins TRBV3-1 (or the pseudogene TRBV3-2) to TRBJ1-4; maybe TRBD1 (5 bases). The sequencing here drew on peripheral blood, taken 28 days after the second AZD1222 dose. This receptor was obtained from an adult who received the AZD1222 COVID-19 vaccine. The CDR3 DNA is TGTGCCAGCAGCCAAGAGACAGCCCAGGCTGAAAAACTGTTTTTT. As protein: CASSQETAQAEKLFF.